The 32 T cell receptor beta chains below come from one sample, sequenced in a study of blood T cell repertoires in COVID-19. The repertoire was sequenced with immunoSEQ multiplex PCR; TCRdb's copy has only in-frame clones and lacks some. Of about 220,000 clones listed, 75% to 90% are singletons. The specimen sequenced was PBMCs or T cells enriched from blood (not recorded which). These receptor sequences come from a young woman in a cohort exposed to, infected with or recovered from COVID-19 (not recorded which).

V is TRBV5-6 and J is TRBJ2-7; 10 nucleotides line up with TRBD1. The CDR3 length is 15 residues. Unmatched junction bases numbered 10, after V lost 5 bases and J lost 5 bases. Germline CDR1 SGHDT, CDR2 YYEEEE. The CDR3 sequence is CASSSPGQGNNEQYF. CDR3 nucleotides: TGTGCCAGCAGTTCCCCGGGACAGGGGAACAACGAGCAGTACTTC.

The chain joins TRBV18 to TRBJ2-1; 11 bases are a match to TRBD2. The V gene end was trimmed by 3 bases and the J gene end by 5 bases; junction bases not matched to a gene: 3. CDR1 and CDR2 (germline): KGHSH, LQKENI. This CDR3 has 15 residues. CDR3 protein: CASSPTTSGNNEQFF. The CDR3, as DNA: TGTGCCAGCTCACCGACGACTAGCGGGAACAATGAGCAGTTCTTC.

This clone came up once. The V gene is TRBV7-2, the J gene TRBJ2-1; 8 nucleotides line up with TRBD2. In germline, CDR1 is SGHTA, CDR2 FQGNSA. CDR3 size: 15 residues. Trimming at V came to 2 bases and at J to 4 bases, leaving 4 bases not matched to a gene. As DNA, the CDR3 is TGTGCCAGCAGCTTAAGGGCGGGGGGTTACAATGAGCAGTTCTTC. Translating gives CASSLRAGGYNEQFF. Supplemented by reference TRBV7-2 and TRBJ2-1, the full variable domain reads GAGVSQSPSNKVTEKGKDVELRCDPISGHTALYWYRQSLGQGLEFLIYFQGNSAPDKSGLPSDRFSAERTGGSVSTLTIQRTQQEDSAVYLCASSLRAGGYNEQFFGPGTRLTVL.

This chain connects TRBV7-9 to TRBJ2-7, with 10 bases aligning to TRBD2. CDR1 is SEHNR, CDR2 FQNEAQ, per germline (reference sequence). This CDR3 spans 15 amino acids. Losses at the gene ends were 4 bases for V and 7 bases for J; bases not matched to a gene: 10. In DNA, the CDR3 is TGTGCCAGCAGCTACCAGCGGGAGGGCCCGAGGGAGCAGTACTTC. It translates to CASSYQREGPREQYF. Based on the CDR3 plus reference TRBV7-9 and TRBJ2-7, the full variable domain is DTGVSQNPRHKITKRGQNVTFRCDPISEHNRLYWYRQTLGQGPEFLTYFQNEAQLEKSRLLSDRFSAERPKGSFSTLEIQRTEQGDSAMYLCASSYQREGPREQYFGPGTRLTVT.

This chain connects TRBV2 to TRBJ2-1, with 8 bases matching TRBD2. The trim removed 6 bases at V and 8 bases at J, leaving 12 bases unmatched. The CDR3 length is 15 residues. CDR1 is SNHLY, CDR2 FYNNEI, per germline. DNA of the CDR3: TGTGCCAGCAGACCCCCCCGCGGGGGGCGGGATGAGCAGTTCTTC. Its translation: CASRPPRGGRDEQFF.

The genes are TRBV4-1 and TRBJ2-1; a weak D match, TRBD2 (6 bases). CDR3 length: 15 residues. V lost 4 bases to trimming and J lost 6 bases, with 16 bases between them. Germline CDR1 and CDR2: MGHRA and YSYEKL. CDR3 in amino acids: CASSRGLKGLNEQFF. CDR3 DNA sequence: TGCGCCAGCAGCCGAGGGCTGAAGGGACTCAATGAGCAGTTCTTC.

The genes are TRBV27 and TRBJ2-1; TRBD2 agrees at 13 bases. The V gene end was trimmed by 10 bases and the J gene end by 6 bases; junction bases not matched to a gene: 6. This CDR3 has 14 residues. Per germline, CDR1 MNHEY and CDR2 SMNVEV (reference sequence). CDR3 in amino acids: CATTGLAGTNEQFF. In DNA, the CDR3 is TGTGCCACTACGGGACTAGCGGGGACCAATGAGCAGTTCTTC.

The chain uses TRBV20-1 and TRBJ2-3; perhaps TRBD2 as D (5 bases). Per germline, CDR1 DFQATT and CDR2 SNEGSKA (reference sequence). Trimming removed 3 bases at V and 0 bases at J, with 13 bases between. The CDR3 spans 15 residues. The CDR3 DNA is TGCAGTGCTAGTACAGCGGAGACTAGCACAGATACGCAGTATTTT. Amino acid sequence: CSASTAETSTDTQYF.

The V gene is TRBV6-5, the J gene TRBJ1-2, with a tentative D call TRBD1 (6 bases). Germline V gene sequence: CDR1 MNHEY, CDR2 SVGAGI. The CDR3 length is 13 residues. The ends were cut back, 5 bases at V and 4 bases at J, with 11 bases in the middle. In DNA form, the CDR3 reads TGTGCCAGCAGTCCGGACAGACTCTATGGCTACACCTTC. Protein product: CASSPDRLYGYTF.

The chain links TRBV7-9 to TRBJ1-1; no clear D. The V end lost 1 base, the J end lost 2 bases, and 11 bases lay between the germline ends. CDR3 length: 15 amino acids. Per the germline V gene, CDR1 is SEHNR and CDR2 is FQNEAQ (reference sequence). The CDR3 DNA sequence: TGTGCCAGCAGCTTAGTCCCCGAGGGTAACACTGAAGCTTTCTTT. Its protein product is CASSLVPEGNTEAFF.

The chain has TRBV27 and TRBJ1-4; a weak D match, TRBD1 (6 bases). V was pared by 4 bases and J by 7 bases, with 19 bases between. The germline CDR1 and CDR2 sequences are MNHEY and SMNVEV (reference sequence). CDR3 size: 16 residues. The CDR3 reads CASSSSRGRQGEKLFF. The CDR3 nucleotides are TGTGCCAGCAGTTCCTCCAGGGGTCGGCAAGGTGAAAAACTGTTTTTT.

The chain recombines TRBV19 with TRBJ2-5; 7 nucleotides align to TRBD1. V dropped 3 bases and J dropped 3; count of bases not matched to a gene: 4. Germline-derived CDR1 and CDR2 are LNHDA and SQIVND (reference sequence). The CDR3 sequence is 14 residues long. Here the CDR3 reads CASSIGTAKETQYF. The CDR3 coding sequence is TGTGCCAGTAGTATCGGGACAGCAAAAGAGACCCAGTACTTC.

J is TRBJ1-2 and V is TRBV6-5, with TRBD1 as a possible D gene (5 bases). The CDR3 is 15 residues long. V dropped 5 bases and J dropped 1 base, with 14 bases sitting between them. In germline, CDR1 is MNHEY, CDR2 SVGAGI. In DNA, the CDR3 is TGTGCCAGCAGTACCACGGGGGGGAATAACTATGGCTACACCTTC. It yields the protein CASSTTGGNNYGYTF.

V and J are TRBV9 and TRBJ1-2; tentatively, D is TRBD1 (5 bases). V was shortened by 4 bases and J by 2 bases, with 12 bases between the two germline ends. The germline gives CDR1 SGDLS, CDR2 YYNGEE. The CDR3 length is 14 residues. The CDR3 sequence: CASSPGLLNYGYTF. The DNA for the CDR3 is TGTGCCAGCAGCCCGGGACTCTTGAACTATGGCTACACCTTC.

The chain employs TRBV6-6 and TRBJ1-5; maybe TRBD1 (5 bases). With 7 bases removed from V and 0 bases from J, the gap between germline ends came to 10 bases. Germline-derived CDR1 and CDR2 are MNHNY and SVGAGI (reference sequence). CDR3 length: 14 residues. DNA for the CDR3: TGTGCCAGCACCGGAGGGGATAGCAATCAGCCCCAGCATTTT. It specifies CASTGGDSNQPQHF.

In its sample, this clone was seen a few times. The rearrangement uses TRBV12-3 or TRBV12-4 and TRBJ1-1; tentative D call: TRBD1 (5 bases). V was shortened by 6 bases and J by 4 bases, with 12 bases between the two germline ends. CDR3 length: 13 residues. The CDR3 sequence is CASSSQGSTEAFF. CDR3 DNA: TGTGCCAGCAGCTCCCAGGGAAGCACTGAAGCTTTCTTT.

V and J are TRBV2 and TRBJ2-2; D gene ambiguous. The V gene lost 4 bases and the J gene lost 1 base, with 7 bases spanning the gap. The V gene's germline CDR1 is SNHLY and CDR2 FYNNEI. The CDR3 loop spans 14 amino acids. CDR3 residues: CASSAEMNTGELFF. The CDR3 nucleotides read TGTGCCAGCAGTGCGGAGATGAACACCGGGGAGCTGTTTTTT.

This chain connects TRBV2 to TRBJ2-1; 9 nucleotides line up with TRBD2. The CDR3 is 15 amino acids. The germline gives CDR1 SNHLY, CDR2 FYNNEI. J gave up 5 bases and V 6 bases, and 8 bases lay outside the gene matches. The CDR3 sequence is CASSPGLATNNEQFF. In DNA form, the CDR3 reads TGTGCCAGCAGCCCCGGACTAGCGACTAACAATGAGCAGTTCTTC.

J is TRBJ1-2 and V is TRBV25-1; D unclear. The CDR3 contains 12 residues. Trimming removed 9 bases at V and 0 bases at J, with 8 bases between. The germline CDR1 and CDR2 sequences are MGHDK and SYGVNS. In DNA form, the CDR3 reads TGTGCCAGTCTCAGGCCTAACTATGGCTACACCTTC. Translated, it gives CASLRPNYGYTF.

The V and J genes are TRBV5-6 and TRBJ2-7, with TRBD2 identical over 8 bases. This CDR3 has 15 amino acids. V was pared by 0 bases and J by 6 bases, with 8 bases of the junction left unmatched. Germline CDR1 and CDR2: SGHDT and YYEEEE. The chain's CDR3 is CASSLDLAGPSEQYF. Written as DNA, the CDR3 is TGTGCCAGCAGCTTGGATTTAGCGGGGCCCTCCGAGCAGTACTTC.

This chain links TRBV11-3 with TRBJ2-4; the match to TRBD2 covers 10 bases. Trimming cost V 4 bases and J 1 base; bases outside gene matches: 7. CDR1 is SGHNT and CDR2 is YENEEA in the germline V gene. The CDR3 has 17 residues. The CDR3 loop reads CASSSRGTSAAKNIQYF. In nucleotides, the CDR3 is TGTGCCAGCAGCTCGCGCGGGACTAGCGCCGCCAAAAACATTCAGTACTTC. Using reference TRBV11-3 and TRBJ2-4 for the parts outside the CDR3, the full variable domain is EAGVVQSPRYKIIEKKQPVAFWCNPISGHNTLYWYLQNLGQGPELLIRYENEEAVDDSQLPKDRFSAERLKGVDSTLKIQPAELGDSAVYLCASSSRGTSAAKNIQYFGAGTRLSVL.

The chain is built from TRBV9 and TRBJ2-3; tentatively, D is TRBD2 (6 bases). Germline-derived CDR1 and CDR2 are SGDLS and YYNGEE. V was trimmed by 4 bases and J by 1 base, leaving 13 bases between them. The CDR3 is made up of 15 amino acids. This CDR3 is CASSRQPGGTDTQYF. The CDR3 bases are TGTGCCAGCAGCCGTCAACCGGGGGGCACAGATACGCAGTATTTT.

CDR3 coding DNA: TGTGCCTGGGACAGGGCGGGGGGTACTGAAGCTTTCTTT. Protein product: CAWDRAGGTEAFF. The chain links TRBV30 to TRBJ1-1; 7 nucleotides agree with TRBD1. The CDR3 loop spans 13 amino acids. J was trimmed by 5 bases and V by 5 bases; bases with no gene match: 8. Germline V gene lookup returns CDR1 GTSNPN and CDR2 SVGIG (reference sequence).

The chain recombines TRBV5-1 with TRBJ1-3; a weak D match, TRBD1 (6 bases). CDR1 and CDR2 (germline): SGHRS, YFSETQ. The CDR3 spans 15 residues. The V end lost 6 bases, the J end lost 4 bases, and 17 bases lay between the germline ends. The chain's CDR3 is CASTPEPGAGNTIYF. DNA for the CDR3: TGCGCCAGCACCCCGGAGCCAGGGGCCGGAAACACCATATATTTT.

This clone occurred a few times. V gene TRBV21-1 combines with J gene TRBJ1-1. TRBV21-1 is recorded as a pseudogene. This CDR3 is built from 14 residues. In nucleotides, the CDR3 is TGTGCCGTGGGGCGGGACGGCACTTTTACTGAAGCTTTCTTT. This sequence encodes CAVGRDGTFTEAFF.

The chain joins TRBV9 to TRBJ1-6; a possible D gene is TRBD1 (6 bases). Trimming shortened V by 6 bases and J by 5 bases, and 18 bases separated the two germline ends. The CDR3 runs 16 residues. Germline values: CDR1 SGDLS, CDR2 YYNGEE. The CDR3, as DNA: TGTGCCAGCACTCGCATGGGGGACACCAATAATTCACCCCTCCACTTT. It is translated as CASTRMGDTNNSPLHF.

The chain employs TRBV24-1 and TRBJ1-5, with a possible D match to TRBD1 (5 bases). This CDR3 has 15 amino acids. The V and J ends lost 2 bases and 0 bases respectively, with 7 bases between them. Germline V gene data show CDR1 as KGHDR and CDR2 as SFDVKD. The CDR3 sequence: CATSDSGDSNQPQHF. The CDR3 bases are TGTGCCACCAGTGATTCGGGGGATAGCAATCAGCCCCAGCATTTT.

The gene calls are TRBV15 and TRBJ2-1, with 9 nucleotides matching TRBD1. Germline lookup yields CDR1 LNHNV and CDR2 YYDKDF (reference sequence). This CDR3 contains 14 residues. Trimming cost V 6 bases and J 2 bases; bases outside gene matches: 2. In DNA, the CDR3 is TGTGCCACCAGGGGACAGGGAGCCTACAATGAGCAGTTCTTC. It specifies CATRGQGAYNEQFF.

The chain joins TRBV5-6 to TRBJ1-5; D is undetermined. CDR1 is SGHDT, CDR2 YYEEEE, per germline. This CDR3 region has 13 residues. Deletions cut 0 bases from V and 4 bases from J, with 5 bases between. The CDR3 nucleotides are TGTGCCAGCAGCTTGGATAGAAATCAGCCCCAGCATTTT. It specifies CASSLDRNQPQHF.

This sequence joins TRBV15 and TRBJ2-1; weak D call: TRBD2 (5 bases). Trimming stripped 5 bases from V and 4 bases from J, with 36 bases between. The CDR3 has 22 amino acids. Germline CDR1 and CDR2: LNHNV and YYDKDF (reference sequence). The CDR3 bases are TGTGCCACCAGCGGGGAAGGGAGTCAAGAGACTGTAGTTAAGTGGGTGTACAATGAGCAGTTCTTC. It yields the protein CATSGEGSQETVVKWVYNEQFF.

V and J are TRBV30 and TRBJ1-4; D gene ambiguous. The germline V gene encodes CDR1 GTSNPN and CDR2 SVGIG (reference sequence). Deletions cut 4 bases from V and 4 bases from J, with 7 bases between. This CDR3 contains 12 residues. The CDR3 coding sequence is TGTGCCTGGACTCGGGGTAATGAAAAACTGTTTTTT. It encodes CAWTRGNEKLFF.

The CDR3: CASSPDRPSGYTF. Written as DNA, the CDR3 is TGTGCCAGCAGCCCTGACAGGCCGAGCGGCTACACCTTC. The V gene is TRBV5-4, the J gene TRBJ1-2, with a weak D call TRBD1 (6 bases). Germline V gene data show CDR1 as SGHNT and CDR2 as YYREEE (reference sequence). The CDR3 is 13 residues long. Trimming took 4 bases from V and 8 from J, leaving 15 bases between them.